This section outlines one T cell receptor (beta chain) sequence together with its context. Antigen unknown. Only in-frame clones appear in the TCRdb table, and some are missing; sequencing was by immunoSEQ multiplex PCR. The sample lists over 65,000 clones, 84% occurring once. Indicated time point: week 35, safety follow-up. Alongside topical imiquimod, each dose of vaccine comprised 300 ug of mutant IDH1 20-mer peptide. The data belong to a study of a mutant IDH1 vaccine in newly diagnosed glioma. Study background: Vaccines were begun 4-6 weeks after radiotherapy alone, or with temozolomide cycles.

Germline CDR1 SGHNT, CDR2 YYREEE (reference sequence). The CDR3 has 19 residues. The V and J ends lost 0 bases and 0 bases, in that order; junction bases with no gene match: 6. The chain recombines TRBV5-4 with TRBJ2-3; 14 bases agree with TRBD2. The input for sequencing was PBMCs, taken from a glioma patient whose treatment included an IDH1 peptide vaccine. This receptor was obtained from a man between 18 and 35 years old with glioma. This chain's CDR3 is CASSLGTSGRRRSTDTQYF. CDR3 bases: TGTGCCAGCAGCTTGGGGACTAGCGGGAGGCGCCGTAGCACAGATACGCAGTATTTT.